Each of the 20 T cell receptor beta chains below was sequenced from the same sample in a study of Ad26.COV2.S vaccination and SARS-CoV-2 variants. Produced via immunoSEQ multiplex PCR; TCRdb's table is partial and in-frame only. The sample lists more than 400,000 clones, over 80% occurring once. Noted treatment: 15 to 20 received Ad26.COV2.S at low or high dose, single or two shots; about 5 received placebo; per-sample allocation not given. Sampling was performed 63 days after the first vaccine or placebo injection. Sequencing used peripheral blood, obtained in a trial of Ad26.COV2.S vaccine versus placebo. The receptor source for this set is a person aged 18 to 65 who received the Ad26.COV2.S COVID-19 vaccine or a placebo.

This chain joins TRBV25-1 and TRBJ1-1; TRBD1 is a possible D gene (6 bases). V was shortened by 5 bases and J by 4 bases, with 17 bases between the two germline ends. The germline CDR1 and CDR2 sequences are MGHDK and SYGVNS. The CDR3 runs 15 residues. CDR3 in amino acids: CASSKRGLVGTEAFF. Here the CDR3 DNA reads TGTGCCAGCAGTAAAAGGGGGTTGGTAGGCACTGAAGCTTTCTTT. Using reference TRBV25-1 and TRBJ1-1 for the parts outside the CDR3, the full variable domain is EADIYQTPRYLVIGTGKKITLECSQTMGHDKMYWYQQDPGMELHLIHYSYGVNSTEKGDLSSESTVSRIRTEHFPLTLESARPSHTSQYLCASSKRGLVGTEAFFGQGTRLTVV.

CDR3 sequence (DNA): TGTGCCAGCACAGGAACAGGGGGCGAATACACCTTC. This translates into CASTGTGGEYTF. The genes are TRBV25-1 and TRBJ1-2; 9 bases align to TRBD1. Germline V gene data show CDR1 as MGHDK and CDR2 as SYGVNS. The trim removed 7 bases at V and 11 bases at J, leaving 8 bases unmatched. The CDR3 has 12 amino acids.

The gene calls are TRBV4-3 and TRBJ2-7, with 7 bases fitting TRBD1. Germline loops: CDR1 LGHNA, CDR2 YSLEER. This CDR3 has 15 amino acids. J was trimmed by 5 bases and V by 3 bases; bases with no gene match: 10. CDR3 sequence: CASSHGTAAGNEQYF. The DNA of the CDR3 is TGCGCCAGCAGCCATGGGACAGCCGCGGGTAACGAGCAGTACTTC.

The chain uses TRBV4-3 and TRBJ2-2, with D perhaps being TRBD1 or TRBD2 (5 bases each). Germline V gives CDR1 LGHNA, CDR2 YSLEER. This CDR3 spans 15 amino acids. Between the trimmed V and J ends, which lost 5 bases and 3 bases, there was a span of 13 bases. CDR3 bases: TGCGCCAGCAGCATCGGGGCCCTCGACACCGGGGAGCTGTTTTTT. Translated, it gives CASSIGALDTGELFF.

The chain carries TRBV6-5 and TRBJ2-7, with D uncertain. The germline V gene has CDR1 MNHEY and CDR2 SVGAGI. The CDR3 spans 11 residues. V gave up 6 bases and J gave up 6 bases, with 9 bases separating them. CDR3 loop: CASSLPGEQYF. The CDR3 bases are TGTGCCAGCAGCCTCCCGGGCGAGCAGTACTTC.

CDR3 bases: TGTGCCAGCAGTCCCAGGACAGGGCCGATTCTGGATCAGCCCCAGCATTTT. As protein: CASSPRTGPILDQPQHF. The chain joins TRBV28 to TRBJ1-5; 8 nucleotides line up with TRBD1. J lost 5 bases, V lost 5 bases, and 14 bases had no gene match. Germline lookup yields CDR1 MDHEN and CDR2 SYDVKM. This CDR3 has 17 amino acids.

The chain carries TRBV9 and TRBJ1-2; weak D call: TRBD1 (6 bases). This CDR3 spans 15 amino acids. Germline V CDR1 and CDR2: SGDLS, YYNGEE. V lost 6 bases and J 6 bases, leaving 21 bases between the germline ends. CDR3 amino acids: CASNLGGQEVDGYTF. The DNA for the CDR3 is TGTGCCAGCAACCTAGGGGGTCAGGAGGTGGATGGCTACACCTTC.

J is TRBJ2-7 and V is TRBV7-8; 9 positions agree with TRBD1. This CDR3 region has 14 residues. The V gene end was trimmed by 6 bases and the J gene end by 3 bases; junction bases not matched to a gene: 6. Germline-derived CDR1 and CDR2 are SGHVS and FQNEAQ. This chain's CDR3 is CASRAGTGLYEQYF. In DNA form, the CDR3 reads TGTGCCAGCAGAGCCGGGACAGGGCTCTACGAGCAGTACTTC.

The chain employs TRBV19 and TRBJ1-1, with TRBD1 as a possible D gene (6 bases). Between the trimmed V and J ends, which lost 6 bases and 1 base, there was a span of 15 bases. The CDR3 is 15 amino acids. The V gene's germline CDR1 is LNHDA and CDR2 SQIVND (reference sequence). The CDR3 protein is CASRTFRGGNTEAFF. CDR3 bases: TGTGCCAGTAGAACTTTTAGGGGGGGGAACACTGAAGCTTTCTTT.

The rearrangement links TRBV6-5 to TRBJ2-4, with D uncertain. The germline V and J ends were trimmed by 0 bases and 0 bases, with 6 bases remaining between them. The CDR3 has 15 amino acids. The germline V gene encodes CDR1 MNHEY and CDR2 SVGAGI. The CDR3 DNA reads TGTGCCAGCAGTTACTCGAGACTAGCCAAAAACATTCAGTACTTC. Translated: CASSYSRLAKNIQYF.

CDR3 coding DNA: TGTGCCAGTAGTGCCACAGGATTCTATGGCTACACCTTC. The encoded protein is CASSATGFYGYTF. The rearrangement joins TRBV19 to TRBJ1-2, with a possible D match to TRBD1 (5 bases). Germline CDR1 and CDR2: LNHDA and SQIVND (reference sequence). The CDR3 totals 13 residues. Trimming cost V 5 bases and J 4 bases, with 11 bases left between them.

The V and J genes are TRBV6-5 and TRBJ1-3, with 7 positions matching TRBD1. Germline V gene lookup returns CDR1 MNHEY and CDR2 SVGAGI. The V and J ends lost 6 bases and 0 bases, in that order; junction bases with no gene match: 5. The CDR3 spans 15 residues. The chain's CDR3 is CASRTDRSSGNTIYF. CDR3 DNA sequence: TGTGCCAGCAGGACGGACAGGAGCTCTGGAAACACCATATATTTT.

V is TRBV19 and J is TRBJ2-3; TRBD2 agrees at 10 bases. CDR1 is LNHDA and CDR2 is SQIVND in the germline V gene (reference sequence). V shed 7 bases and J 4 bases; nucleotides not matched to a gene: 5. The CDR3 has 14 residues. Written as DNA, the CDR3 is TGTGCCAGTACAGGACTAGCGGAACCAGATACGCAGTATTTT. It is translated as CASTGLAEPDTQYF.

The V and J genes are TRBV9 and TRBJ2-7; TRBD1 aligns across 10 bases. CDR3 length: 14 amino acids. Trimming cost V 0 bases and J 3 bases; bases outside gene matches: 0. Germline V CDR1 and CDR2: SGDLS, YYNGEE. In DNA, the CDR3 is TGTGCCAGCAGCGTAGGGGACAGGGGCTACGAGCAGTACTTC. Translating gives CASSVGDRGYEQYF.

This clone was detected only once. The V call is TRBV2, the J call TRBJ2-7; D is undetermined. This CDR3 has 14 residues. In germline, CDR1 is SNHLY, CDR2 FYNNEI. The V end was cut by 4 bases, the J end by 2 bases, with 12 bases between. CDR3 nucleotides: TGTGCCAGCAGTGCCGGAAGATTCCCCTACGAGCAGTACTTC. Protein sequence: CASSAGRFPYEQYF.

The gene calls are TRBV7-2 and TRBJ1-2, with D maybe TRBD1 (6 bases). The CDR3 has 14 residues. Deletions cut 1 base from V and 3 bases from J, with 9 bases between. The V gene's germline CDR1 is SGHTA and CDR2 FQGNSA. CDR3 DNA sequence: TGTGCCAGCAGCTTAGTAAGGACAGACTATGGCTACACCTTC. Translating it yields CASSLVRTDYGYTF.

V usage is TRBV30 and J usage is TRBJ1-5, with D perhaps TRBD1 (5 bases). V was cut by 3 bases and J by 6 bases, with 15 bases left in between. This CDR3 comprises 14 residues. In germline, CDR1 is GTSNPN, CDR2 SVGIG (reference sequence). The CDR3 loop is CAWRKGAGVQPQHF. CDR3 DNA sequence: TGTGCCTGGAGAAAAGGGGCAGGCGTTCAGCCCCAGCATTTT. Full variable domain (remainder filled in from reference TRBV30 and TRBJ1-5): SQTIHQWPATLVQPVGSPLSLECTVEGTSNPNLYWYRQAAGRGLQLLFYSVGIGQISSEVPQNLSASRPQDRQFILSSKKLLLSDSGFYLCAWRKGAGVQPQHFGDGTRLSIL.

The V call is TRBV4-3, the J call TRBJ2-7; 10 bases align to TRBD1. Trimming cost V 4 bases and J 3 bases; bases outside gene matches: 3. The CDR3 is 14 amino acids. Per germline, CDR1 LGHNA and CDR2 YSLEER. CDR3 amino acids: CASSPGQGNYEQYF. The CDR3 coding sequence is TGCGCCAGCAGCCCGGGACAGGGGAACTACGAGCAGTACTTC.

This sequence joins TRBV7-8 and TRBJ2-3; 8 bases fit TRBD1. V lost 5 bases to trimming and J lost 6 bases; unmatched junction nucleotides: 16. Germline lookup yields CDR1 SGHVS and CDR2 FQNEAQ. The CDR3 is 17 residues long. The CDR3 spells CASSKRLLQGASDTQYF. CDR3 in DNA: TGTGCCAGCAGCAAACGACTCCTGCAGGGGGCGAGCGATACGCAGTATTTT.

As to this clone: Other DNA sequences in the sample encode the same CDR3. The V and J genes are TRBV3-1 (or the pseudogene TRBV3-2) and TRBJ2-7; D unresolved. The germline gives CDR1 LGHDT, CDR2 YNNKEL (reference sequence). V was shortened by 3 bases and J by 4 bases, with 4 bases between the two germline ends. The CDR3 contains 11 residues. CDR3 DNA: TGTGCCAGCAGCCACGGTTACGAGCAGTACTTC. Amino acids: CASSHGYEQYF.